These 13 T cell receptor beta chains share one sample of origin, sequenced in a study of blood T cell repertoires in COVID-19. Assay used: immunoSEQ multiplex PCR; TCRdb lists only in-frame clones, some missing. Seen here are 150,000 to 200,000 clones, roughly 86% observed once, and the top ten hold roughly 24%. Sequenced input: PBMCs or T cells enriched from blood (not recorded which). Receptors originate from a woman aged 40-49 years in a cohort exposed to, infected with or recovered from COVID-19 (not recorded which).

This clone was seen a single time. This rearrangement joins TRBV6-5 to TRBJ2-7, with D perhaps TRBD1 (5 bases). Germline CDR1 and CDR2: MNHEY and SVGAGI. This CDR3 has 14 residues. V lost 0 bases and J lost 3, with 9 bases in between. The DNA of the CDR3 is TGTGCCAGCAGTTACTCGCAGGGAAACTACGAGCAGTACTTC. Translated, it gives CASSYSQGNYEQYF.

This clone was counted once. The V call is TRBV4-3, the J call TRBJ2-1, with 7 positions matching TRBD1. CDR3 length equals 15 residues. J gave up 6 bases and V 5 bases, and 10 bases lay outside the gene matches. Germline lookup yields CDR1 LGHNA and CDR2 YSLEER. The CDR3 DNA reads as TGCGCCAGCAGCGAGGGACAGTCGAACATCAATGAGCAGTTCTTC. It is translated as CASSEGQSNINEQFF.

This sequence joins TRBV13 and TRBJ1-5; D remains ambiguous. Trimming removed 6 bases from V and 7 bases from J, with 13 bases in between. The CDR3 sequence is 13 residues long. CDR1 is PRHDT and CDR2 is FYEKMQ in the germline V gene (reference sequence). The CDR3 DNA follows: TGTGCCAGCAGTTCGCGTTCAACCCAGCCCCAGCATTTT. The encoded protein is CASSSRSTQPQHF.

The chain has TRBV5-1 and TRBJ2-1, with 8 bases fitting TRBD2. This CDR3 has 16 amino acids. Germline CDR1 is SGHRS and CDR2 is YFSETQ. With 0 bases clipped from V and 0 bases from J, the junction kept 2 bases outside the gene matches. CDR3 DNA sequence: TGCGCCAGCAGCTTGGGCGGGGGGCTCTCCTACAATGAGCAGTTCTTC. As protein: CASSLGGGLSYNEQFF. The whole variable domain, filled in from reference TRBV5-1 and TRBJ2-1, reads KAGVTQTPRYLIKTRGQQVTLSCSPISGHRSVSWYQQTPGQGLQFLFEYFSETQRNKGNFPGRFSGRQFSNSRSEMNVSTLELGDSALYLCASSLGGGLSYNEQFFGPGTRLTVL.

The rearrangement uses TRBV7-8 and TRBJ1-3, with TRBD1 identical over 8 bases. CDR1 and CDR2 (germline): SGHVS, FQNEAQ. The CDR3 consists of 17 residues. J lost 0 bases, V lost 5 bases, and 9 bases had no gene match. The CDR3 protein is CASSHLGDRHSGNTIYF. CDR3 DNA sequence: TGTGCCAGCAGCCACCTCGGGGACAGGCACTCTGGAAACACCATATATTTT. The full variable domain, its missing parts supplied by reference TRBV7-8 and TRBJ1-3, is GAGVSQSPRYKVAKRGQDVALRCDPISGHVSLFWYQQALGQGPEFLTYFQNEAQLDKSGLPSDRFFAERPEGSVSTLKIQRTQQEDSAVYLCASSHLGDRHSGNTIYFGEGSWLTVV.

The chain is built from TRBV6-5 and TRBJ1-5; 8 positions agree with TRBD1. Looked up from germline, CDR1 is MNHEY and CDR2 is SVGAGI. This CDR3 is 14 amino acids long. Losses at the gene ends were 10 bases for V and 4 bases for J; bases not matched to a gene: 9. Here the CDR3 DNA reads TGTGCCACCCGCCGGGACAGGTTTAATCAGCCCCAGCATTTT. This gives the protein CATRRDRFNQPQHF.

This clone was detected only once. V is TRBV10-2 and J is TRBJ2-1; D unresolved. Germline V gives CDR1 WSHSY, CDR2 SAAADI. CDR3 length: 14 amino acids. V was shortened by 3 bases and J by 2 bases, with 8 bases between the two germline ends. CDR3 in amino acids: CASSDPRTYNEQFF. CDR3 DNA: TGCGCCAGCAGTGACCCCAGGACCTACAATGAGCAGTTCTTC.

This clone was seen only once. The chain joins TRBV9 to TRBJ2-2, with D tentatively TRBD1 (5 bases). The CDR3 is made up of 20 amino acids. The V end was cut by 3 bases, the J end by 0 bases, with 24 bases between. Germline-derived CDR1 and CDR2 are SGDLS and YYNGEE. The CDR3 is CASSEPAETTGTSNTGELFF. CDR3 coding DNA: TGTGCCAGCAGCGAGCCCGCAGAAACCACAGGAACTTCGAACACCGGGGAGCTGTTTTTT.

The gene calls are TRBV2 and TRBJ2-1; the D gene is possibly TRBD1 (5 bases). Germline lookup yields CDR1 SNHLY and CDR2 FYNNEI. The CDR3 is 20 amino acids. V was trimmed by 2 bases and J by 0 bases, leaving 23 bases between them. The CDR3: CASSESPGYLARGSYNEQFF. The CDR3 coding sequence is TGTGCCAGCAGTGAAAGCCCAGGGTACTTGGCCCGTGGCTCCTACAATGAGCAGTTCTTC.

The V and J genes are TRBV19 and TRBJ2-7, with D perhaps TRBD1 (6 bases). This CDR3 spans 14 amino acids. Germline V gene lookup returns CDR1 LNHDA and CDR2 SQIVND (reference sequence). The V and J ends lost 3 bases and 6 bases respectively, with 15 bases between them. The CDR3 protein is CASSMNRELAEQYF. For the CDR3, the DNA is TGTGCCAGTAGTATGAACAGGGAGCTGGCCGAGCAGTACTTC.

The genes are TRBV28 and TRBJ2-1, with 11 bases fitting TRBD2. The ends lost 5 bases at V and 6 bases at J; junction bases unmatched: 6. Germline assignment: CDR1 MDHEN and CDR2 SYDVKM. The CDR3 is made up of 15 amino acids. CDR3 amino acids: CASSPTSGVGNEQFF. In DNA form, the CDR3 reads TGTGCCAGCAGTCCGACTAGCGGGGTGGGCAATGAGCAGTTCTTC.

The genes are TRBV3-1 (or the pseudogene TRBV3-2) and TRBJ2-1; 8 positions match TRBD1. V dropped 2 bases and J dropped 14; count of bases not matched to a gene: 2. The germline V gene encodes CDR1 LGHDT and CDR2 YNNKEL (reference sequence). This CDR3 is 11 amino acids long. The CDR3 is CASSQPGQEFF. The CDR3 DNA sequence: TGTGCCAGCAGCCAACCGGGACAGGAGTTCTTC.

In nucleotides, the CDR3 is TGCGCCAGCAGCTCTACAGAAATTGGCACAGGGGGCGGCTACACCTTC. This sequence encodes CASSSTEIGTGGGYTF. V usage is TRBV5-1 and J usage is TRBJ1-2; TRBD1 aligns across 9 bases. The V gene end was trimmed by 3 bases and the J gene end by 8 bases; junction bases not matched to a gene: 14. Per the germline V gene, CDR1 is SGHRS and CDR2 is YFSETQ. The CDR3 totals 16 residues.